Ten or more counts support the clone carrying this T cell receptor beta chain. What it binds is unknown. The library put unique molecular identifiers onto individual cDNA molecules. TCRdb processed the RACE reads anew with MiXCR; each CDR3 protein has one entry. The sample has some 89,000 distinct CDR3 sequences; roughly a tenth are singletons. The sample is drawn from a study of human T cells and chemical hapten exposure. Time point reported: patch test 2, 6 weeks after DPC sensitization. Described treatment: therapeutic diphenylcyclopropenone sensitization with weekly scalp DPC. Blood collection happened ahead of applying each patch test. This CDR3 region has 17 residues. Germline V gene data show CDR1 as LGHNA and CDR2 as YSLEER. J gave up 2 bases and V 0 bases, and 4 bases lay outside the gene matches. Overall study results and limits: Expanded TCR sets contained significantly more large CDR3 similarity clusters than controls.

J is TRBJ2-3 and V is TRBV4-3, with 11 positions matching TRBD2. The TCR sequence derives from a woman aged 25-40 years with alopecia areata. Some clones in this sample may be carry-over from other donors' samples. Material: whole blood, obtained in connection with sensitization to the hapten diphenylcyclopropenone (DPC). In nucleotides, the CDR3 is TGCGCCAGCAGCCAAGAAGGGACTAGCGGATTCACAGATACGCAGTATTTT. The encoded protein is CASSQEGTSGFTDTQYF.